The present T cell receptor (beta chain) was sequenced within a study of T cells in Graves' hyperthyroidism and ophthalmopathy. Study-wide results and caveats: Most thyroid clonotypes with frequency above 0.001 were detected in blood. Progression to ophthalmopathy was predicted a median of approximately seven months early.

Uncontrolled infection, other autoimmune disease, pregnancy or lactation excluded patients. Clinical symptoms, serum thyroxine and TRAb, thyroid ultrasound and orbital computed tomography together formed the diagnostic basis. Amplified regions were TCR beta CDR3 sequences from RNA transcripts. Carried out on the TCR CDR3, a first-round RT-PCR used the HTBI primer set. MiXCR, run by TCRdb on the multiplex PCR reads, gives a single entry per CDR3 protein. The sample lists approximately 640,000 distinct CDR3 sequences, 45% occurring once. On this clonotype itself: Its antigen is not identified.

The V gene's germline CDR1 is SGHVS and CDR2 FNYEAQ. V lost 6 bases, J lost 0 bases, and 26 bases lay in between. The CDR3 loop spans 19 amino acids. The chain couples TRBV7-6 to TRBJ1-1; possibly TRBD1 for D (6 bases). The sequence came from an adult man with Graves' disease, either hyperthyroidism or ophthalmopathy (not recorded which). The sequenced sample was peripheral blood or thyroid tissue (not recorded which). The CDR3 nucleotides are TGTGCCAGCAGTCTTATCCCCGGGACACCCTATTTCATGAACACTGAAGCTTTCTTT. Translated, it gives CASSLIPGTPYFMNTEAFF.